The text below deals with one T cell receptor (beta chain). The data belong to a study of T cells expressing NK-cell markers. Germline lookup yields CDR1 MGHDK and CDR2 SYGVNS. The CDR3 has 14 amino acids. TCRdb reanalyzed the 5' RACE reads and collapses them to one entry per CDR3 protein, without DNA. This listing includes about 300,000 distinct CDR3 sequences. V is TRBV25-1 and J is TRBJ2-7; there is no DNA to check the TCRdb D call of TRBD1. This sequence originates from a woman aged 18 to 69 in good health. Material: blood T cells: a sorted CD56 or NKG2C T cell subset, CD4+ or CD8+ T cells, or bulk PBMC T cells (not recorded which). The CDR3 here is CASNRPGGSGEQYF.